This TCR beta chain was sequenced in a study of T cells in Graves' hyperthyroidism and ophthalmopathy. The investigators amplified TCR beta CDR3 regions from RNA transcripts. HTBI primers drove first-round RT-PCR of the TCR CDR3. Each CDR3 protein is one row after TCRdb ran MiXCR on the multiplex PCR reads. The data hold roughly 700,000 distinct CDR3 sequences, with around 13% observed a single time. Study-level findings and limits: Most clonotypes that expanded in the thyroid above 0.001 also showed up in blood.

Germline loops: CDR1 DFQATT, CDR2 SNEGSKA (reference sequence). Trimming took 6 bases from V and 1 from J, leaving 17 bases between them. The CDR3 totals 15 residues. This clonotype was seen at least ten times. The antigen is undetermined. Hyperthyroidism patients were newly diagnosed, had disease duration under 2 months, and were aged 18 to 65 years. The diagnostic basis comprised clinical symptoms, serum thyroxine and TRAb, thyroid ultrasound and orbital computed tomography. The genes are TRBV20-1 and TRBJ2-3; possible D gene TRBD2, 5 bases. This clonotype was sampled from a woman aged 18 to 35 with Graves' hyperthyroidism. The source material was blood. Written as DNA, the CDR3 is TGCAGTGCGGAGCCGTGGCTAGCTGGCACAGATACGCAGTATTTT. It codes for CSAEPWLAGTDTQYF.